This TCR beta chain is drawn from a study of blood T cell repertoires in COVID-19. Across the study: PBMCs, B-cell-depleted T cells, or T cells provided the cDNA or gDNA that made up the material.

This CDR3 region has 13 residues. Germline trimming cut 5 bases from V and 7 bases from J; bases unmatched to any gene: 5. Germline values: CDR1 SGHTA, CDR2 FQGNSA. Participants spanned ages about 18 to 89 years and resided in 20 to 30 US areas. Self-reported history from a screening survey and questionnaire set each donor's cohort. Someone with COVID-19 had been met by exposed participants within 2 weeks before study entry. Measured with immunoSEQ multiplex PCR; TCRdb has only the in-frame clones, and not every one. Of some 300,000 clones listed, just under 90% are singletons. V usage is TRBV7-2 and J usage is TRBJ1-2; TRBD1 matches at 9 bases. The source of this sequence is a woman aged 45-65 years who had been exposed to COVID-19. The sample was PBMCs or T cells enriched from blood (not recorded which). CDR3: CASSRDREGGYTF. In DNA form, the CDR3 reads TGTGCCAGCAGCCGGGACAGGGAAGGTGGCTACACCTTC.